Following are 22 T cell receptor beta chains from one sample sequenced in a study of blood T cells in healthy people across ages. PCR was performed a second time for about 7 to 12 cycles using a sample-barcoded 5' primer and a J-beta primer mix. TCRdb re-called the 5' RACE reads with MiXCR, one entry per CDR3 protein. The sample has 1.5 million to 2 million distinct CDR3 sequences; roughly 27% are singletons. Specimen: blood. Every receptor here comes from a woman aged 25 to 39 in good health.

The rearrangement joins TRBV3-1 to TRBJ2-3; D gene unclear. Trimming cost V 4 bases and J 1 base, with 12 bases left between them. Germline V CDR1 and CDR2: LGHDT, YNNKEL (reference sequence). This CDR3 is built from 15 residues. The DNA of the CDR3 is TGTGCCAGCAGCCCCCACCCGGCGGGCACAGATACGCAGTATTTT. Its translation is CASSPHPAGTDTQYF.

V is TRBV12-3 or TRBV12-4 and J is TRBJ2-3; 7 bases are a match to TRBD2. This CDR3 has 15 residues. Trimming took 10 bases from V and 4 from J; bases not matched to a gene: 14. This CDR3 reads CATRPLADAADTQYF. As DNA, the CDR3 is TGTGCCACCAGACCCCTAGCGGACGCCGCAGATACGCAGTATTTT.

V and J are TRBV7-2 and TRBJ2-7, with a weak D call TRBD1 (6 bases). Germline V gene lookup returns CDR1 SGHTA and CDR2 FQGNSA. V was clipped by 7 bases and J by 2 bases, with 18 bases between them. This CDR3 has 15 amino acids. The CDR3 here is CASTEEGVATYEQYF. The CDR3, as DNA: TGTGCCAGCACCGAAGAGGGGGTGGCCACCTACGAGCAGTACTTC.

Turning to this clonotype: An end of the junction does not agree with germline; a read error may underlie this. This rearrangement joins TRBV12-3 or TRBV12-4 to TRBJ2-3, with 10 bases matching TRBD1. This CDR3 spans 16 amino acids. In DNA, the CDR3 is TGTGCCAGCAGAGAGAAAGGGGACAGGGGTACAGATGCGCAGTATTTT. It translates to CASREKGDRGTDAQYF.

V and J are TRBV20-1 and TRBJ1-5; 8 bases are a match to TRBD1. V lost 2 bases, J lost 0 bases, and 6 bases stayed unmatched. Germline loops: CDR1 DFQATT, CDR2 SNEGSKA (reference sequence). The CDR3 has 16 amino acids. CDR3 sequence: CSARSTGAYSNQPQHF. DNA of the CDR3: TGCAGTGCTAGATCGACAGGGGCTTATAGCAATCAGCCCCAGCATTTT.

This chain links TRBV30 with TRBJ2-1; D is ambiguous. The CDR3 spans 14 residues. CDR1 and CDR2 from the germline V gene are GTSNPN and SVGIG (reference sequence). V was clipped by 1 base and J by 4 bases, with 11 bases between them. The CDR3 DNA follows: TGTGCCTGGAGTGGCGGCGGCGGTTACAATGAGCAGTTCTTC. This gives the protein CAWSGGGGYNEQFF.

The chain joins TRBV5-6 to TRBJ2-1; 8 positions match TRBD1. After removal of 2 bases from V and 8 bases from J, the junction contained 6 bases not matched to a gene. This CDR3 has 14 residues. Germline values: CDR1 SGHDT, CDR2 YYEEEE. The CDR3 reads CASSFYGQGYEQFF. DNA of the CDR3: TGTGCCAGCAGCTTCTACGGACAGGGCTATGAGCAGTTCTTC.

This clonotype was counted only a few times. This may come from a read error, since a much larger clone is one base off. In DNA, the CDR3 is TGTGCCAGCAGCCGGGACCTCATCGCGGGCGAGCAGTTCTTC. It codes for CASSRDLIAGEQFF. The chain has TRBV7-2 and TRBJ2-1; D assignment may be TRBD1 or TRBD2 (5 bases each). The CDR3 is made up of 14 amino acids. Per germline, CDR1 SGHTA and CDR2 FQGNSA. The ends were cut back, 5 bases at V and 10 bases at J, with 18 bases in the middle.

This rearrangement joins TRBV5-1 to TRBJ2-1, with TRBD1 matching 8 bases. The V segment lost 4 bases and the J segment 6 bases; nucleotides outside the gene matches: 6. The CDR3 extends over 14 amino acids. CDR1 and CDR2 (germline): SGHRS, YFSETQ. The CDR3 loop is CASSRDRLPNEQFF. The CDR3 DNA reads as TGCGCCAGCAGCAGGGACAGGCTGCCCAATGAGCAGTTCTTC.

The CDR3 sequence is CATSDKDGYNEQFF. The CDR3 bases are TGTGCCACCAGTGATAAGGACGGATACAATGAGCAGTTCTTC. The chain has TRBV24-1 and TRBJ2-1; no reliable D call. Germline CDR1 and CDR2: KGHDR and SFDVKD. The CDR3 sequence is 14 residues long. The germline V and J ends were trimmed by 3 bases and 4 bases, with 9 bases remaining between them.

Concerning this clonotype: This may be a read error: a much more frequent sequence differs by one nucleotide. The V call is TRBV7-9, the J call TRBJ2-1, with D possibly TRBD2 on 7 matching bases. The germline gives CDR1 SEHNR, CDR2 FQNEAQ (reference sequence). V dropped 8 bases and J dropped 4 bases, with 18 bases sitting between them. This CDR3 contains 15 residues. CDR3 in amino acids: CASVSRGAFYNEQFF. CDR3 nucleotide sequence: TGTGCCAGCGTCTCACGGGGGGCGTTTTACAATGAGCAGTTCTTC.

This clonotype has just a few counts. The V call is TRBV2, the J call TRBJ2-5, with D uncertain. V lost 5 bases and J lost 4, with 11 bases in between. Germline V gene lookup returns CDR1 SNHLY and CDR2 FYNNEI. The CDR3 runs to 13 residues. The CDR3 here is CASSNERLETQYF. DNA for the CDR3: TGTGCCAGCAGTAATGAGCGCCTAGAGACCCAGTACTTC.

In this sample, this clonotype turned up a few times. The chain combines TRBV6-6 with TRBJ1-1; 9 bases line up with TRBD1. Trimming took 4 bases from V and 3 from J; bases not matched to a gene: 6. Germline-derived CDR1 and CDR2 are MNHNY and SVGAGI (reference sequence). This CDR3 has 15 amino acids. The chain's CDR3 is CASSWGTGKHTEAFF. In nucleotides, the CDR3 is TGTGCCAGCAGTTGGGGGACAGGGAAGCACACTGAAGCTTTCTTT.

The chain's CDR3 is CASSQPAQDPYTQYF. The CDR3 DNA reads as TGCGCCAGCAGCCAACCTGCACAAGACCCATATACGCAGTATTTT. The J gene is TRBJ2-3, the V gene TRBV4-1, with D unresolved. The CDR3 contains 15 residues. Trimming shortened V by 2 bases and J by 7 bases, and 16 bases separated the two germline ends. Germline V gives CDR1 MGHRA, CDR2 YSYEKL.

This clonotype was recorded once. This likely comes from a read error, as the CDR3 has no conserved phenylalanine or tryptophan at its end. The V call is TRBV5-5, the J call TRBJ2-7, with 7 nucleotides matching TRBD1. Looked up from germline, CDR1 is SGHKS and CDR2 is YYEKEE (reference sequence). This CDR3 spans 15 amino acids. The V segment lost 4 bases and the J segment 1 base; nucleotides outside the gene matches: 8. CDR3 sequence reads: CASSRQGTPSYEQYC. The CDR3 DNA reads TGTGCCAGCAGCCGACAGGGAACCCCTTCCTACGAGCAGTACTGC.

This clonotype was found a few times. The gene calls are TRBV6-2 or TRBV6-3 and TRBJ2-1, with D possibly being TRBD2 (6 bases). This CDR3 is built from 16 residues. The V and J ends lost 6 bases and 9 bases respectively, with 24 bases between them. Germline CDR1 reads MNHEY; CDR2 reads SVGEGT. CDR3 amino acids: CASSQGRERNCSEQFF. In DNA form, the CDR3 reads TGTGCCAGCAGCCAAGGACGGGAGCGAAATTGCAGTGAGCAGTTCTTC.

The V and J genes are TRBV29-1 and TRBJ2-1, with 13 nucleotides matching TRBD2. The CDR3 is 15 residues long. Germline CDR1 is SQVTM and CDR2 is ANQGSEA. J gave up 6 bases and V 3 bases, and 5 bases lay outside the gene matches. CDR3 amino acids: CSVDPGLAGCNEQFF. The CDR3, as DNA: TGCAGCGTTGACCCGGGACTAGCGGGATGCAATGAGCAGTTCTTC.

This chain joins TRBV24-1 and TRBJ2-3; D is uncertain. In germline, CDR1 is KGHDR, CDR2 SFDVKD. V lost 9 bases to trimming and J lost 2 bases, with 14 bases between them. This CDR3 has 14 amino acids. The CDR3 loop is CATEQAGYTDTQYF. As DNA, the CDR3 is TGTGCCACCGAGCAAGCCGGGTACACAGATACGCAGTATTTT.

V and J are TRBV29-1 and TRBJ2-1; 10 positions agree with TRBD2. The CDR3 consists of 15 residues. Trimming took 7 bases from V and 0 from J; bases not matched to a gene: 6. Germline V gene lookup returns CDR1 SQVTM and CDR2 ANQGSEA. The CDR3 here is CSALLAGRSYNEQFF. The CDR3 region has the DNA TGCAGCGCACTACTAGCGGGACGCTCCTACAATGAGCAGTTCTTC.

V is TRBV14 and J is TRBJ2-5, with 7 bases fitting TRBD2. The CDR3 has 14 amino acids. Looked up from germline, CDR1 is SGHDN and CDR2 is FVKESK. The junction had 5 bases not matched to a gene; V was cut back by 3 bases and J by 4 bases. CDR3 sequence reads: CASSHGLVRETQYF. CDR3 DNA sequence: TGTGCCAGCAGCCATGGACTAGTTCGAGAGACCCAGTACTTC.

The CDR3 region has the DNA TGCAGTGCTAGAGATGGATACCTGGAGGGGCAGGGGGTCGACTATGGCTACACCTTC. Translated, it gives CSARDGYLEGQGVDYGYTF. This chain joins TRBV20-1 and TRBJ1-2, with 7 bases fitting TRBD1. The germline V gene encodes CDR1 DFQATT and CDR2 SNEGSKA (reference sequence). This CDR3 spans 19 amino acids. The ends lost 0 bases at V and 3 bases at J; junction bases unmatched: 19.

This clonotype showed up just a few times. The conserved phenylalanine or tryptophan normally closing the CDR3 is absent here, so this likely arose from a read error. V gene TRBV10-3 combines with J gene TRBJ1-1; tentative D call: TRBD1 (5 bases). With 3 bases removed from V and 1 base from J, the gap between germline ends came to 6 bases. Germline V gene sequence: CDR1 ENHRY, CDR2 SYGVKD. This CDR3 has 13 amino acids. The CDR3 DNA is TGTGCCATCAGTGAACAGGAGAACACTGAAGCTTTCGTT. It is translated as CAISEQENTEAFV.